Listed below are T cell receptor beta chains from one sample, sequenced in a study of shared clonotypes between healthy human individuals. Profiling relied on immunoSEQ multiplex PCR, and the TCRdb table lists in-frame clones only, not all of them. This sample has 2 million to 3 million clones, with 93% found just once. The sample taken for sequencing was naive CD4+ T cells from PBMCs. The receptor set was obtained from a young man in good health. Some clones in this sample may be carry-over from other donors' samples. CDR3s leave out the opening cysteine and the closing phenylalanine or tryptophan.

V gene	CDR3 length	J gene	CDR3 protein
TRBV2	12	TRBJ1-1	ASSEQGAHTEAF
TRBV7-3	12	TRBJ2-1	ASSLDGGYNEQF
TRBV5-1	11	TRBJ2-7	ASSFDSIYEQY
TRBV7-3	11	TRBJ1-1	ASSLIGNTEAF
TRBV5-1	13	TRBJ2-7	ASSLGADTGYEQY
TRBV10-3	11	TRBJ1-5	ATQWGLNQPQH
TRBV6-6	13	TRBJ2-1	ASSYLDGGYNEQF
TRBV19	12	TRBJ1-1	ASSMDRDATEAF
TRBV5-4	12	TRBJ2-2	ASSSISSSGELF
TRBV10-3	14	TRBJ2-3	AISRAPGQSTDTQY
TRBV18	14	TRBJ2-2	ASSPLGQGYTGELF
TRBV30	14	TRBJ2-2	AWSSGQALGTGELF
TRBV7-9	14	TRBJ2-2	ASSLALQTNTGELF
TRBV12-2	13	TRBJ2-1	ASRLRGGSYNEQF
TRBV28	12	TRBJ2-7	ASSSGGSSYEQY
TRBV9	14	TRBJ2-3	ASSELAGVHADTQY
TRBV7-2	12	TRBJ2-2	ASSSDFFTGELF
TRBV6-5	10	TRBJ1-2	ASSRAGFGYT
TRBV5-4	13	TRBJ2-2	ASSLLAANTGELF
TRBV7-2	12	TRBJ2-3	ASSLARSTDTQY